Here is one T cell receptor (beta chain) with its context. These data originate in a study of cytomegalovirus exposure and HLA in healthy donors. The PCR contained 60 Vbeta and 13 Jbeta primers. TCRdb's table, derived via immunoSEQ multiplex PCR, lists solely in-frame clones and lacks some. The table has 150,000 or so clones, just under 75% seen once. The sequenced material came from PBMCs. The TCR was taken from a woman aged 18-29 years in good health and CMV-seronegative.

The CDR3 loop reads CASSSHMTGKNIQYF. CDR3 in DNA: TGTGCCAGCAGCTCTCATATGACGGGCAAAAACATTCAGTACTTC. The chain links TRBV11-2 to TRBJ2-4; D is uncertain. Germline V gives CDR1 SGHAT, CDR2 FQNNGV. V was trimmed by 4 bases and J by 3 bases, leaving 13 bases between them. The CDR3 length is 15 residues.